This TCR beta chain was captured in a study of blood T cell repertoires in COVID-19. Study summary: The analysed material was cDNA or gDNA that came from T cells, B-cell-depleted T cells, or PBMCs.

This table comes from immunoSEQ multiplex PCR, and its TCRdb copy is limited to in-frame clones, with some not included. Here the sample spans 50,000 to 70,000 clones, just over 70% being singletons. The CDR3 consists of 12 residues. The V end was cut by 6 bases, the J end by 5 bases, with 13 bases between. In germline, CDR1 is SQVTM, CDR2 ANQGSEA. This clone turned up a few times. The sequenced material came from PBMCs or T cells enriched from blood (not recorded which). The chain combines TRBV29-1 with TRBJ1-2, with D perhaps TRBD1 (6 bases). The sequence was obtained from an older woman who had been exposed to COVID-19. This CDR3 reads CSVRGQGYGYTF. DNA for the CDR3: TGCAGCGTCCGGGGCCAGGGGTATGGCTACACCTTC.